Sequencing of this T cell receptor (beta chain) was carried out in a study of blood T cell repertoires in COVID-19. Study context: The cDNA or gDNA used as material had been derived from T cells, B-cell-depleted T cells, or PBMCs.

Sequencing was performed with immunoSEQ multiplex PCR; in TCRdb, only in-frame clones are kept and a portion is missing. The repertoire holds hundreds of thousands of clones, with 80% to 90% as singletons. V was clipped by 3 bases and J by 0 bases; unmatched bases: 16. CDR3 size: 20 residues. Per the germline V gene, CDR1 is MNHEY and CDR2 is SMNVEV (reference sequence). The Seattle patients, enrolled during active infection, were followed longitudinally. This TCR was recovered from a woman in her forties or fifties with COVID-19, enrolled during active disease. Sample: peripheral blood. V gene TRBV27 combines with J gene TRBJ2-1, with 8 positions matching TRBD1. The chain's CDR3 is CASSFSGTGTSRPSYNEQFF. The CDR3 DNA reads as TGTGCCAGCAGTTTTTCGGGGACAGGAACGAGCAGGCCCTCCTACAATGAGCAGTTCTTC.